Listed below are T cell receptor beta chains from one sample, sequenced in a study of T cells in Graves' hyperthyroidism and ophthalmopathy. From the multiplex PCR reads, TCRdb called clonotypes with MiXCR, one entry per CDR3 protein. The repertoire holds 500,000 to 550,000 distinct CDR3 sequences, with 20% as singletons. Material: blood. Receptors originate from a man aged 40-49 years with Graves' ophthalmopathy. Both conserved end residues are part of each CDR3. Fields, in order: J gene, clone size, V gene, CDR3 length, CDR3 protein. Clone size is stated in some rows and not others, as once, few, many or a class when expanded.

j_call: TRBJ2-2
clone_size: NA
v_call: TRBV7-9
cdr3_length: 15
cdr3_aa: CASIPGAGATGELFF

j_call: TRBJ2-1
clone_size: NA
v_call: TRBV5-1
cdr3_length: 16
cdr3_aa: CASSLQTGTGYNEQFF

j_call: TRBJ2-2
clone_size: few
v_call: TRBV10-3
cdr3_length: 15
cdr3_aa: CAISDAVANTGELFF

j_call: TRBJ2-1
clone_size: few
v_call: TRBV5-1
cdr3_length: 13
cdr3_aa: CASSVGLLNEQFF

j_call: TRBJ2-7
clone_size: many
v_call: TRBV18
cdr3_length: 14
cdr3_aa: CASSTGHPSYEQYF

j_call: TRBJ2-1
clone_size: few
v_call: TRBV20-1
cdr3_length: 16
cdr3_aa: CSAGGQASGKFDEQFF

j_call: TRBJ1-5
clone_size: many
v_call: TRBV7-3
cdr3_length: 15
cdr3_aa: CASSLGGPPNQPQHF

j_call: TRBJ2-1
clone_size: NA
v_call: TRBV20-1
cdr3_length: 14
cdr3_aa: CSARALAVYNEQFF

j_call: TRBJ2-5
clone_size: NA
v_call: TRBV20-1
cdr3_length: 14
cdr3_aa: CSASSGSAWETQYF

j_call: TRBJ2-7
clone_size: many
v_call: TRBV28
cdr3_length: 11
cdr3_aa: CASIRDYEQYF

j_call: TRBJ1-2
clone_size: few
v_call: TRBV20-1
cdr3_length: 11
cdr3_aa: CSASTGEGYTF

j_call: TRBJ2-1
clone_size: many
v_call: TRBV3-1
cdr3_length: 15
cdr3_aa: CASSQVAGGLNEQFF

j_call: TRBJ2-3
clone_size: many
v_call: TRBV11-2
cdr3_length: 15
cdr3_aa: CASSLAGAYTDTQYF

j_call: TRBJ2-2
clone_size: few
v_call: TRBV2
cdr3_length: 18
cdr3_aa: CASSASGLAGAYTGELFF

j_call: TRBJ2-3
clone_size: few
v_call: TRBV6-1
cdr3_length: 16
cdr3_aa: CASSPVSGGPLNTQYF

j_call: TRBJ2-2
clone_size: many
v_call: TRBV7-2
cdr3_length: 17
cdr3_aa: CASSAQLARFNTGELFF

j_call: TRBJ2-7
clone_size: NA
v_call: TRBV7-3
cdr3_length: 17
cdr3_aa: CASRPSAGLAGPYEQYF

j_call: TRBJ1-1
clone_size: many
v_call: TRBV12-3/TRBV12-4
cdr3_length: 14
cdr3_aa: CASSWADLNTEAFF

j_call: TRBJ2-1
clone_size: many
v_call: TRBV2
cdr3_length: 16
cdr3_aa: CASTSQGTYSYNEQFF

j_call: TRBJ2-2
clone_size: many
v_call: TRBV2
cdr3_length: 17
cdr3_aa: CASSDPTSGVPPGELFF

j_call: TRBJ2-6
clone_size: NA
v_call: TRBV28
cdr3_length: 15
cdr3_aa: CASREGASGANVLTF

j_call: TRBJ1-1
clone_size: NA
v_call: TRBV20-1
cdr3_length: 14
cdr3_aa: CSARKGSANTEAFF

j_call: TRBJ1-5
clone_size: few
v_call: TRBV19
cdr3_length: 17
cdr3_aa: CASSIGFEHRSNQPQHF

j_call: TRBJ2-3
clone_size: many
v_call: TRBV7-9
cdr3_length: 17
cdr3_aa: CASSLGGGARRTDTQYF

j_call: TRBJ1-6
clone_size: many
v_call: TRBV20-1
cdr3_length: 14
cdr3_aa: CSARPGTTDSPLHF

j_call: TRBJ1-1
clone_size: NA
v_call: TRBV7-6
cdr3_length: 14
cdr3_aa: CASSLVASNTEAFF

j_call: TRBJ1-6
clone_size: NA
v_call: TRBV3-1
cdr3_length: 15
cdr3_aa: CASSQIDADNSPLHF

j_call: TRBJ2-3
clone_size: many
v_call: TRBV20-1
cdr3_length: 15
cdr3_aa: CSARPWTSGPDTQYF

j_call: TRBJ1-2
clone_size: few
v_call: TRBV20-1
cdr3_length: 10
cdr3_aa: CSAFHYGYTF

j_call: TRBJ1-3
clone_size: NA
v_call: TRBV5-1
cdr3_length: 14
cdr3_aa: CASSTGGQYDTIYF

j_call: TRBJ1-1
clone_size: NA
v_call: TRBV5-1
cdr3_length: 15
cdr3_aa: CASSLEGMRNTEAFF

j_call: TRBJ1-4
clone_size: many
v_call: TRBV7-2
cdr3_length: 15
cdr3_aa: CASSLSPGESEKLFF

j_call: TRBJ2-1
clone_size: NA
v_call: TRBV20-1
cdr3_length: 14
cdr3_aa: CSAEPGLVYNEQFF

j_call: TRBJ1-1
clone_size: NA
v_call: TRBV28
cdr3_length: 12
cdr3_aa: CASSLPYTGAFF

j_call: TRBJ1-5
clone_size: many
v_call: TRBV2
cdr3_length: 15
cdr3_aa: CASSSTGTGGQPQHF

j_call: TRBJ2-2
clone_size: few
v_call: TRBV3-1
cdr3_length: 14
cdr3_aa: CASSPTSGGGELFF

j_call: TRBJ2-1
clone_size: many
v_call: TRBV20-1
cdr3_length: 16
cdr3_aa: CSARVPATLPSNEQFF

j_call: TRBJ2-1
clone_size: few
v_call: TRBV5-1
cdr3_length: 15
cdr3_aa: CASRLGTSEYNEQFF

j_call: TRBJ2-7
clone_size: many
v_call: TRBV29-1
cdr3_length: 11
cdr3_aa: CSVVRGSEQYF

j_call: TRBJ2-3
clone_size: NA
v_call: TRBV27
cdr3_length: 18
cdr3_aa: CASSSYKVAGGDTDTQYF

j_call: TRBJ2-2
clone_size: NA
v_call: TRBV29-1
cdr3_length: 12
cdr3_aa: CSVGTNTGELFF

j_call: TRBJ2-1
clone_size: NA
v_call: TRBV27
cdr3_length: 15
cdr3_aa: CASISGTSGRGEQFF

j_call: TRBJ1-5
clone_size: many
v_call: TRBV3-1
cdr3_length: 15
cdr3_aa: CASSQARDSNQPQHF

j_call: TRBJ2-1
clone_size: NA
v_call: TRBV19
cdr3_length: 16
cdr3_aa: CASSRSGRGSYNEQFF

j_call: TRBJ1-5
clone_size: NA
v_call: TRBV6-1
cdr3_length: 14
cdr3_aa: CASSEWTGNQPQHF

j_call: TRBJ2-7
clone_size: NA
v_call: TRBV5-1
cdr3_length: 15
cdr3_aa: CASSLEGQGPREQYF

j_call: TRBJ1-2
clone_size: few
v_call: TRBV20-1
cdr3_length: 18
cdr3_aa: CSASGGGPTLPFNYGYTF

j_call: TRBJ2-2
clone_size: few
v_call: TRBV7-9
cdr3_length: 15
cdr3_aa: CASTTGRSNTGELFF

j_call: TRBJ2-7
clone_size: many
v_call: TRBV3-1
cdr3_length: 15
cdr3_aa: CASSLTSGATYEQYF

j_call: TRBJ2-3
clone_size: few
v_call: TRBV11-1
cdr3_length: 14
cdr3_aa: CASSLGSFTDTQYF

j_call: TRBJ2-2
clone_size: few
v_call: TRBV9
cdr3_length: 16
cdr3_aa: CASSVGSAAGTGELFF

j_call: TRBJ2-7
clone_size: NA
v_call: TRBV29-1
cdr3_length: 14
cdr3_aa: CSVTLVIGSYEQYF

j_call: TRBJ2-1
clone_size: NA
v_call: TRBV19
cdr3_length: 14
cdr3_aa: CASSEGFSPHEQFF

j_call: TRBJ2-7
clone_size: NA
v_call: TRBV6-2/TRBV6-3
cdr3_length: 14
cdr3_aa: CASSWEQGANEQYF

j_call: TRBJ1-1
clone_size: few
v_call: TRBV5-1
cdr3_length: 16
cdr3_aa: CASSLQESGVNTEAFF

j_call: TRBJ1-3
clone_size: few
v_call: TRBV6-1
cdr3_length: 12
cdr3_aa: CASALSGNTIYF

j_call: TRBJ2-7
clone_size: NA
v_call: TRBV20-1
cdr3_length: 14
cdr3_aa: CSASSGTGGDEQYF